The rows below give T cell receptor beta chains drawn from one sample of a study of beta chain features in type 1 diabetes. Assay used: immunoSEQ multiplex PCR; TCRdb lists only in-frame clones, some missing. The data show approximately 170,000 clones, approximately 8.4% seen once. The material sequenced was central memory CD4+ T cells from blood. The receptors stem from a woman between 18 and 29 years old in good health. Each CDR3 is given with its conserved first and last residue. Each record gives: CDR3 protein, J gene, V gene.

CDR3aa: CASSLGTGFSYEQYF
j_gene: TRBJ2-7
v_gene: TRBV7-2

CDR3aa: CASSSGQEANYGYTF
j_gene: TRBJ1-2
v_gene: TRBV5-1

CDR3aa: CAWSDGFNTEAFF
j_gene: TRBJ1-1
v_gene: TRBV30

CDR3aa: CASTDGTANGETQYF
j_gene: TRBJ2-5
v_gene: TRBV6-6

CDR3aa: CASSPIGHGNSPLHF
j_gene: TRBJ1-6
v_gene: TRBV18

CDR3aa: CASSFGLAGDTQYF
j_gene: TRBJ2-3
v_gene: TRBV27

CDR3aa: CASSGSGANVLTF
j_gene: TRBJ2-6
v_gene: TRBV30

CDR3aa: CASQGGAGETQYF
j_gene: TRBJ2-5
v_gene: TRBV6-5

CDR3aa: CASSYGTGGPDTEAFF
j_gene: TRBJ1-1
v_gene: TRBV6-5

CDR3aa: CASSLTTTGGRAFF
j_gene: TRBJ1-1
v_gene: TRBV19

CDR3aa: CASSIQSGNPGADTQYF
j_gene: TRBJ2-3
v_gene: TRBV19

CDR3aa: CASSLAGADTQYF
j_gene: TRBJ2-3
v_gene: TRBV7-2

CDR3aa: CASSQDFGTSGIVTGELFF
j_gene: TRBJ2-2
v_gene: TRBV4-2

CDR3aa: CSGEGLGETQYF
j_gene: TRBJ2-5
v_gene: TRBV29-1

CDR3aa: CASSLSTSGGYEQYF
j_gene: TRBJ2-7
v_gene: TRBV7-2

CDR3aa: CSAGQAREQYF
j_gene: TRBJ2-7
v_gene: TRBV29-1

CDR3aa: CASSSIRGLGTQYF
j_gene: TRBJ2-5
v_gene: TRBV27

CDR3aa: CASSVELNEKLFF
j_gene: TRBJ1-4
v_gene: TRBV2

CDR3aa: CASSLVVSARDEQFF
j_gene: TRBJ2-1
v_gene: TRBV7-2

CDR3aa: CAWIAGATEAFF
j_gene: TRBJ1-1
v_gene: TRBV30